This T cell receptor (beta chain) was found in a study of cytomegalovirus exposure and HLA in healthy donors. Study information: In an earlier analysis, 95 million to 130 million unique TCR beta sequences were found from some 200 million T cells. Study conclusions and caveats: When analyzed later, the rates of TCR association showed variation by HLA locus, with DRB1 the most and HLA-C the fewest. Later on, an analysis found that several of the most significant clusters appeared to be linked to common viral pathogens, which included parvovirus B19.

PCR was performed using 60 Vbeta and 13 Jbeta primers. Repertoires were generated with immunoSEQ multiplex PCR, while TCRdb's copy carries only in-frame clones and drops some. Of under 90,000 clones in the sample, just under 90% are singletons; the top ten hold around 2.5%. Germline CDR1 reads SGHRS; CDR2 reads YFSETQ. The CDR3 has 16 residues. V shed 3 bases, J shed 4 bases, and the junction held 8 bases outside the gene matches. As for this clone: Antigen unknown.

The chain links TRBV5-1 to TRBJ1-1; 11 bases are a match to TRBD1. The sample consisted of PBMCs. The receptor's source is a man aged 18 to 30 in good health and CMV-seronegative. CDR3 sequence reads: CASSSGTGGSATEAFF. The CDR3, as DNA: TGCGCCAGCAGCTCCGGGACAGGGGGGTCGGCCACTGAAGCTTTCTTT.